This T cell receptor (beta chain) comes out of a study of blood T cell repertoires in COVID-19 (dated by TCRdb to 2020 to 2021). Regarding the complete study: Samples from collaborators originated in the United States, Italy and Spain and spanned both the acute and convalescent phases of COVID-19. The material from the prospective study consisted of cDNA or gDNA derived from T cells, B-cell-depleted T cells, or PBMCs. Samples were obtained from the ongoing ImmuneRACE study (first 160 participants) and from approximately 1,200 subjects provided by 6 global collaborators. Sample metadata almost always included a de-identified subject ID, COVID-19 status, age in years and sex. Deeply sampled blood TCRbeta repertoires from subjects exposed to, actively infected with, or recovered from COVID-19 were included in the dataset. The repertoires were released in a freely available public database intended as a resource for research on the immune response to SARS-CoV-2. Where HLA class I and class II types were available, the types were taken from metadata supplied by the sample provider, not from assay-based typing. Study-level results and caveats: How much clinical and demographic metadata was included differed by source and by participant, and the metadata was provided uncurated.

To note about this clone: It lacks a known antigen. No base qualities exist here, and no much larger clone lies one base off it.

Whole blood was collected in K2EDTA tubes by collaborating institutions according to the institutions' own protocols. For TCRbeta analysis, collaborators shipped samples as frozen whole blood, isolated PBMCs, or DNA extracted from either of those sample types. The CDR3, from cysteine to phenylalanine, totals 15 residues. The read is trimmed to its CDR3 DNA, 45 bases read in frame from base 1. CDR1 and CDR2, per the germline V gene, are SGHDN and FVKESK. Trimming takes 3 bases off V and 6 bases off J; junction bases not matched to a gene: 9. TCRbeta CDR3 regions were amplified from genomic DNA by means of the immunoSEQ Assay, a bias-controlled multiplex PCR. In the original analysis: The number of nucleated cells in each sample was estimated by amplification of reference gene primers within the assay. Sequence reads were collapsed and filtered to measure the absolute abundance of every unique TCRbeta CDR3 rearrangement. Productive Simpson clonality was computed per sample as the square root of Simpson's diversity index over productive rearrangements. As stored in TCRdb, this immuneACCESS dataset retains in-frame rearrangements with V and J assigned. A fraction of the clones does not appear; measured against another copy, unresolved V genes explain less than half of the discrepancy, and the remainder lacks a known reason. Clone size and the V and J calls come from that table; the DNA yielded D and trimming. The sample table lists 95,000 to 100,000 clones, around 87% of them with a count of one. The ten largest clones capture 11% of the sample.

This receptor was obtained from a woman under 40 with acute or convalescent COVID-19. The chain employs TRBV14 and TRBJ1-1, with 8 bases in between that match TRBD1. The material sequenced was peripheral blood. The CDR3 reads CASSQALGQGAEAFF. In nucleotide form, the sequence is TGTGCCAGCAGCCAGGCCCTAGGACAGGGCGCTGAAGCTTTCTTT. The CDR3 plus the reference TRBV14 and TRBJ1-1 genes for the other parts give the full variable domain: EAGVTQFPSHSVIEKGQTVTLRCDPISGHDNLYWYRRVMGKEIKFLLHFVKESKQDESGMPNNRFLAERTGGTYSTLKVQPAELEDSGVYFCASSQALGQGAEAFFGQGTRLTVV.